These 19 T cell receptor beta chains were all obtained from the same sample, sequenced in a study of molecular identifiers for immune sequencing clone quantification. TCRdb independently ran MiXCR on the PCR reads; one entry per CDR3 protein. The sample contains a few hundred thousand distinct CDR3 sequences, roughly 23% of which appear only once. The sample taken for sequencing was naive CD8+ T cells from blood, with Jurkat cell RNA spiked in. The subset: FACS-sorted CD8+CD4-CCR7+CD45RA+ naive T cells. The source of these receptors is a human donor in good health. Some libraries in this study had Jurkat cell RNA spiked in.

The genes are TRBV10-2 and TRBJ2-5; 12 bases are a match to TRBD2. Germline V lookup: CDR1 WSHSY, CDR2 SAAADI. The length of the CDR3 is 17 residues. Trimming at V came to 0 bases and at J to 2 bases, leaving 4 bases not matched to a gene. The CDR3 region is CASSESKGLAGQETQYF. CDR3 DNA sequence: TGCGCCAGCAGTGAGTCGAAGGGACTAGCGGGTCAAGAGACCCAGTACTTC.

This clonotype was counted only a few times. V usage is TRBV25-1 and J usage is TRBJ2-3; D not resolved. Deletions cut 3 bases from V and 6 bases from J, with 16 bases between. From germline, CDR1 is MGHDK and CDR2 SYGVNS. The CDR3 contains 15 residues. The CDR3 protein is CASSDILGLPDTQYF. The CDR3 nucleotides read TGTGCCAGCAGTGATATATTGGGGTTGCCCGATACGCAGTATTTT.

The chain is built from TRBV6-1 and TRBJ2-3, with a tentative D call TRBD2 (5 bases). Trimming left V 8 bases short and J 6 bases short, with 24 bases between. Germline CDR1 reads MNHNS; CDR2 reads SASEGT. This CDR3 has 16 amino acids. The CDR3: CASSCPREVVADTQYF. The CDR3 coding sequence is TGTGCCAGCTCCTGTCCTCGGGAAGTAGTGGCCGATACGCAGTATTTT.

The chain employs TRBV6-5 and TRBJ2-7, with D perhaps matching TRBD1 (6 bases). CDR1 is MNHEY, CDR2 SVGAGI, per germline. The CDR3 consists of 14 residues. V was cut by 1 base and J by 3 bases, with 10 bases left in between. CDR3 nucleotides: TGTGCCAGCAGTTACTACAGGGTCAGCTACGAGCAGTACTTC. It specifies CASSYYRVSYEQYF.

The genes are TRBV24-1 and TRBJ2-1; 8 bases align to TRBD1. Germline V lookup: CDR1 KGHDR, CDR2 SFDVKD. The CDR3 is made up of 16 amino acids. V was pared by 1 base and J by 6 bases, with 7 bases of the junction left unmatched. CDR3 in amino acids: CATSDLRQGAVNEQFF. CDR3 nucleotide sequence: TGTGCCACCAGTGATTTAAGGCAGGGGGCTGTCAATGAGCAGTTCTTC.

This clonotype occurred a few times. The chain has TRBV11-2 and TRBJ2-5, with TRBD1 matching over 11 bases. Trimming at V came to 5 bases and at J to 1 base, leaving 12 bases not matched to a gene. The CDR3 runs to 18 residues. Germline loops: CDR1 SGHAT, CDR2 FQNNGV. The CDR3 DNA follows: TGTGCCAGCAGCCATTTAAACCGGGACAGGGGGTTCCAAGAGACCCAGTACTTC. This encodes CASSHLNRDRGFQETQYF.

A word on this clonotype: This may arise from a read error, as a much more abundant clone is one base away. The chain is built from TRBV4-3 and TRBJ2-1, with TRBD2 matching 7 bases. Germline assignment: CDR1 LGHNA and CDR2 YSLEER. V lost 6 bases to trimming and J lost 8 bases; unmatched junction nucleotides: 13. The CDR3 runs 15 residues. The CDR3 protein is CASSLTSAEYDEQFF. The CDR3 coding sequence is TGCGCCAGCAGTCTTACTAGCGCGGAATACGATGAGCAGTTCTTC.

The rearrangement links TRBV7-9 to TRBJ2-7, with 10 bases matching TRBD1. The CDR3 contains 15 residues. Germline V gene sequence: CDR1 SEHNR, CDR2 FQNEAQ (reference sequence). V lost 1 base to trimming and J lost 3 bases; unmatched junction nucleotides: 3. CDR3 residues: CASSLETGGIYEQYF. The CDR3 DNA sequence: TGTGCCAGCAGCTTAGAGACAGGGGGCATCTACGAGCAGTACTTC.

This clonotype was recorded many times. The chain combines TRBV20-1 with TRBJ2-7; no definite D call. V shed 2 bases and J shed 2 bases, with 10 bases lying between them. Per germline, CDR1 DFQATT and CDR2 SNEGSKA (reference sequence). There are 13 residues in the CDR3. The CDR3 nucleotides read TGCAGTGCTAGAAGGAGCGAACCCTACGAGCAGTACTTC. Its translation: CSARRSEPYEQYF.

This clonotype was counted at least ten times. This rearrangement joins TRBV28 to TRBJ1-5; D is perhaps TRBD1 (5 bases). The V end was cut by 2 bases, the J end by 7 bases, with 12 bases between. The CDR3 contains 14 residues. CDR1 and CDR2 from the germline V gene are MDHEN and SYDVKM. This CDR3 is CASSLGAGRQPQHF. In nucleotides, the CDR3 is TGTGCCAGCAGTTTAGGGGCTGGGCGGCAGCCCCAGCATTTT.

This clonotype was observed a few times. V and J are TRBV6-2 or TRBV6-3 and TRBJ2-1; 9 bases map to TRBD2. This CDR3 is 16 amino acids long. The V and J ends lost 7 bases and 4 bases, in that order; junction bases with no gene match: 11. The germline gives CDR1 MNHEY, CDR2 SVGEGT. CDR3 DNA sequence: TGTGCCAGCAATCCTAGCGGGGTTGATTGGTACAATGAGCAGTTCTTC. This codes for CASNPSGVDWYNEQFF.

This clonotype showed up just a few times. The chain is built from TRBV6-5 and TRBJ2-1; tentatively, D is TRBD1 or TRBD2 (6 bases each). The V end lost 6 bases, the J end lost 1 base, and 13 bases lay between the germline ends. The CDR3 sequence is 15 residues long. The germline V gene has CDR1 MNHEY and CDR2 SVGAGI. DNA of the CDR3: TGTGCCAGCAGAGGGGGGCGCGGGTCCTACAATGAGCAGTTCTTC. This gives the protein CASRGGRGSYNEQFF.

The chain carries TRBV6-2 or TRBV6-3 and TRBJ2-1; no clear D. The V gene's germline CDR1 is MNHEY and CDR2 SVGEGT. The CDR3 runs to 17 residues. V was pared by 6 bases and J by 0 bases, with 18 bases between. The CDR3 loop reads CASSQDSPWSSYNEQFF. CDR3 nucleotide sequence: TGTGCCAGCAGCCAAGACTCCCCCTGGAGCTCCTACAATGAGCAGTTCTTC.

V is TRBV6-5 and J is TRBJ2-7; weak D call: TRBD1 (5 bases). With 0 bases removed from V and 6 bases from J, the gap between germline ends came to 18 bases. The CDR3 runs 16 residues. Germline V gene data show CDR1 as MNHEY and CDR2 as SVGAGI. DNA for the CDR3: TGTGCCAGCAGTTACTCTGGGGCTACTGGAAGGACCGAGCAGTACTTC. It translates to CASSYSGATGRTEQYF.

Only a few counts were recorded for this clonotype. CDR3 sequence: CASSVTGLSSYEQYF. The DNA of the CDR3 is TGTGCCAGCAGTGTTACGGGACTTAGCTCCTACGAGCAGTACTTC. The rearrangement joins TRBV2 to TRBJ2-7; D is perhaps TRBD2 (6 bases). With 4 bases removed from V and 0 bases from J, the gap between germline ends came to 13 bases. This CDR3 contains 15 residues. CDR1 SNHLY and CDR2 FYNNEI come from the germline V gene. Together with reference TRBV2 and TRBJ2-7, the CDR3 gives the full variable domain: EPEVTQTPSHQVTQMGQEVILRCVPISNHLYFYWYRQILGQKVEFLVSFYNNEISEKSEIFDDQFSVERPDGSNFTLKIRSTKLEDSAMYFCASSVTGLSSYEQYFGPGTRLTVT.

The sample holds many counts of this clonotype. This sequence joins TRBV6-1 and TRBJ2-1, with D possibly matching TRBD1 (5 bases). V lost 0 bases and J 0 bases, leaving 15 bases between the germline ends. This CDR3 contains 18 residues. Germline V lookup: CDR1 MNHNS, CDR2 SASEGT. In DNA form, the CDR3 reads TGTGCCAGCAGTGAAGCCGTAGGGGCCCGGAGCTCCTACAATGAGCAGTTCTTC. Its protein product is CASSEAVGARSSYNEQFF.

This clonotype was counted at least ten times. The CDR3 reads CASSWTGTLQETQYF. CDR3 sequence (DNA): TGTGCCAGCAGCTGGACCGGGACTTTACAAGAGACCCAGTACTTC. The chain couples TRBV5-4 to TRBJ2-5; possible D gene TRBD2, 6 bases. V lost 3 bases and J lost 2, with 14 bases in between. The germline V gene has CDR1 SGHNT and CDR2 YYREEE (reference sequence). This CDR3 has 15 amino acids.

The chain joins TRBV4-1 to TRBJ2-1; a weak D match, TRBD1 (7 bases). Deletions cut 4 bases from V and 6 bases from J, with 16 bases between. The CDR3 covers 15 residues. Germline lookup yields CDR1 MGHRA and CDR2 YSYEKL. The CDR3 DNA sequence: TGCGCCAGCAGCCCTTCTGGGACAGCGGGCAATGAGCAGTTCTTC. Its protein product is CASSPSGTAGNEQFF.

This clonotype was counted at least ten times. This rearrangement joins TRBV7-9 to TRBJ1-1, with TRBD1 matching 7 bases. Losses at the gene ends were 1 base for V and 6 bases for J; bases not matched to a gene: 11. The CDR3 is 16 residues long. CDR1 and CDR2 (germline): SEHNR, FQNEAQ (reference sequence). CDR3 region: CASSLDVELGGPEAFF. The DNA for the CDR3 is TGTGCCAGCAGCTTAGATGTTGAGTTAGGGGGCCCTGAAGCTTTCTTT.